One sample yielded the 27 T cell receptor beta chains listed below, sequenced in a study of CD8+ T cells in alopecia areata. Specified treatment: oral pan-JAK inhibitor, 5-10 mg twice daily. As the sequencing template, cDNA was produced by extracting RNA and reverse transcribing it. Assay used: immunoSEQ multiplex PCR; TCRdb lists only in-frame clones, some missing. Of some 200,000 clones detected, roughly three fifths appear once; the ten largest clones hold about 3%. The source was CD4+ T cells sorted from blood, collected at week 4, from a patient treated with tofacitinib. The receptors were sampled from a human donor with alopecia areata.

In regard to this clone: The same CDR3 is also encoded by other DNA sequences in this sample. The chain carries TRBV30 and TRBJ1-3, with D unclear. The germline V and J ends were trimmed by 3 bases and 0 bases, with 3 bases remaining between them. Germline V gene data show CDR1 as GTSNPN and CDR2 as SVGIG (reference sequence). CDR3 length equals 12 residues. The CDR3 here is CAWRLSGNTIYF. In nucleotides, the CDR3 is TGTGCCTGGAGACTCTCTGGAAACACCATATATTTT.

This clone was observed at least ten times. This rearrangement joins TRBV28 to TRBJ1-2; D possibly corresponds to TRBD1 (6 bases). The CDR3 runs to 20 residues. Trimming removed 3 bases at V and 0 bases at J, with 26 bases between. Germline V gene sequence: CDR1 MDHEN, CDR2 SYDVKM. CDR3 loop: CASSFRPGGNTRIANYGYTF. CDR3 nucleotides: TGTGCCAGCAGTTTTCGACCCGGGGGCAACACGAGGATAGCTAACTATGGCTACACCTTC.

The CDR3 protein is CASSPLTANYGYTF. The CDR3 DNA is TGTGCCAGCAGCCCTCTAACAGCAAACTATGGCTACACCTTC. This sequence joins TRBV5-4 and TRBJ1-2; D uncertain. CDR3 length: 14 amino acids. V lost 4 bases and J 2 bases, leaving 12 bases between the germline ends. Per the germline V gene, CDR1 is SGHNT and CDR2 is YYREEE (reference sequence).

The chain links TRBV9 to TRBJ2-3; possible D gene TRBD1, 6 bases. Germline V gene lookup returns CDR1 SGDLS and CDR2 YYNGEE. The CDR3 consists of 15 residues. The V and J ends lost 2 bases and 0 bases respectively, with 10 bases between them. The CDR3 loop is CASSVRGTSTDTQYF. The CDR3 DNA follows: TGTGCCAGCAGCGTCAGGGGAACTAGCACAGATACGCAGTATTTT.

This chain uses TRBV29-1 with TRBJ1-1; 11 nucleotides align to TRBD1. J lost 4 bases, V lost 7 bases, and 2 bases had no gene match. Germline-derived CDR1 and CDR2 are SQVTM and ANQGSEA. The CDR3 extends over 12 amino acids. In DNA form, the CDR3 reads TGCAGCGCCGGGACAGGGGGCACTGAAGCTTTCTTT. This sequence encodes CSAGTGGTEAFF.

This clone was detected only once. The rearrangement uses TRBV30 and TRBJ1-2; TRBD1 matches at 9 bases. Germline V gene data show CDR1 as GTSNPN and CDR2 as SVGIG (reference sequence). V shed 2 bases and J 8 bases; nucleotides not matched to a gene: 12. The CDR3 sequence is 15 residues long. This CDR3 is CAWSQSLTGGEGYTF. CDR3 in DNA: TGTGCCTGGAGTCAGAGCTTGACAGGGGGAGAAGGCTACACCTTC.

The CDR3 DNA reads as TGTGCCAGCACCAGGGGACCGAACACCGGGGAGCTGTTTTTT. Translating gives CASTRGPNTGELFF. The chain is built from TRBV6-1 and TRBJ2-2; D may be TRBD1 (6 bases). CDR1 and CDR2 (germline): MNHNS, SASEGT. V was shortened by 7 bases and J by 0 bases, with 9 bases between the two germline ends. This CDR3 is 14 amino acids long.

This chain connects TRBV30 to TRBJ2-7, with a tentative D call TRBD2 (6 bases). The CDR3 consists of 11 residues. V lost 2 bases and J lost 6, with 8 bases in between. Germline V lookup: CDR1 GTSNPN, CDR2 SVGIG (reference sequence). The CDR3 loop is CAWSSGVEQYF. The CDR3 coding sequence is TGTGCCTGGAGTTCGGGGGTCGAGCAGTACTTC.

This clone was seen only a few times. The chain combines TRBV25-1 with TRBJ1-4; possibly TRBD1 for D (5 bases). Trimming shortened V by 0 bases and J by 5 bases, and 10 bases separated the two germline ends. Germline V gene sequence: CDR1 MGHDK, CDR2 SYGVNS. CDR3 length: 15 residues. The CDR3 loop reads CASSEYGGANEKLFF. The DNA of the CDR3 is TGTGCCAGCAGTGAATACGGAGGGGCGAATGAAAAACTGTTTTTT.

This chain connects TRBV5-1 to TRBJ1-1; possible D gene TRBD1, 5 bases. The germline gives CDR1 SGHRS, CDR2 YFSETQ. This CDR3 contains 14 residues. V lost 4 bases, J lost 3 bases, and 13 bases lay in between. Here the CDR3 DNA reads TGCGCCAGCAGCGCGTCCGGGGCGGACACTGAAGCTTTCTTT. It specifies CASSASGADTEAFF.

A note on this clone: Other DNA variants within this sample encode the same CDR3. The CDR3 nucleotides read TGTGCCAGCAGCTTAGCGGACAGGGCCACTGAAGCTTTCTTT. Translation: CASSLADRATEAFF. V gene TRBV7-8 combines with J gene TRBJ1-1; 8 bases are shared with TRBD1. Unmatched junction bases numbered 1, after V lost 0 bases and J lost 4 bases. Germline V gives CDR1 SGHVS, CDR2 FQNEAQ. CDR3 length: 14 residues.

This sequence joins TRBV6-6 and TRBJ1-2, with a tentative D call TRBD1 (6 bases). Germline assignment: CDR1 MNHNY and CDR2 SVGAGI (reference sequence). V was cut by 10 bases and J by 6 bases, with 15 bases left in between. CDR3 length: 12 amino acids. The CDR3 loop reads CATTGSQDGYTF. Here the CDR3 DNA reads TGTGCCACTACAGGGTCACAGGATGGCTACACCTTC.

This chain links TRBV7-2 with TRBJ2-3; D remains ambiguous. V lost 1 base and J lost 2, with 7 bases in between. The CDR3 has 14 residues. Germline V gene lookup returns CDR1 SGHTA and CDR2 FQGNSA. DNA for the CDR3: TGTGCCAGCAGCTTAGGACTTAACACAGATACGCAGTATTTT. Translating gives CASSLGLNTDTQYF.

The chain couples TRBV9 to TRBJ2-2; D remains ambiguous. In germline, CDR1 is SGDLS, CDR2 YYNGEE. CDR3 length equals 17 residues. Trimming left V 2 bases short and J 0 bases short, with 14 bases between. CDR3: CASSVRASRSNTGELFF. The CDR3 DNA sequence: TGTGCCAGCAGCGTCCGGGCCAGCAGATCGAACACCGGGGAGCTGTTTTTT.

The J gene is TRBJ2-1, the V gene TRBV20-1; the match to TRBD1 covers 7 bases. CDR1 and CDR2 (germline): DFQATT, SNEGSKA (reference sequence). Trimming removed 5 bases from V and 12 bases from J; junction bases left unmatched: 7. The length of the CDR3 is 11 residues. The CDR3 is CSAPSGQLQFF. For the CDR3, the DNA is TGCAGTGCTCCCTCGGGACAGTTGCAGTTCTTC.

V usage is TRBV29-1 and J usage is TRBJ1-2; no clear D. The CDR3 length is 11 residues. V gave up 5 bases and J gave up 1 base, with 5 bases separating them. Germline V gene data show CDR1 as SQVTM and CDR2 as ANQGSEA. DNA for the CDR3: TGCAGCGTTCTCGGTAACTATGGCTACACCTTC. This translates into CSVLGNYGYTF.

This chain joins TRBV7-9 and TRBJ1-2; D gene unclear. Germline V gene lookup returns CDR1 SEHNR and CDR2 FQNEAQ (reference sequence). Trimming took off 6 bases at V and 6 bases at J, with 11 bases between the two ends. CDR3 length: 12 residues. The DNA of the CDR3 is TGTGCCAGCAGTTCCCGGATAGATGGCTACACCTTC. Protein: CASSSRIDGYTF.

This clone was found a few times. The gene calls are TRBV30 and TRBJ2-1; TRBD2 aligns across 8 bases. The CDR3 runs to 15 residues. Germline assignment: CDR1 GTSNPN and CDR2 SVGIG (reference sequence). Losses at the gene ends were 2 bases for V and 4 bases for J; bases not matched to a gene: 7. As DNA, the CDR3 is TGTGCCTGGAGTAGGGTAGCGGGGATTTACAATGAGCAGTTCTTC. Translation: CAWSRVAGIYNEQFF.

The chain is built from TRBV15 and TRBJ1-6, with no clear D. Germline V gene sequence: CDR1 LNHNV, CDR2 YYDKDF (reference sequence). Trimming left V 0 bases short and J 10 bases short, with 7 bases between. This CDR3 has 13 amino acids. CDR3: CATSREGNSPLHF. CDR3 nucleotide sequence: TGTGCCACCAGCAGAGAGGGGAACTCACCCCTCCACTTT.

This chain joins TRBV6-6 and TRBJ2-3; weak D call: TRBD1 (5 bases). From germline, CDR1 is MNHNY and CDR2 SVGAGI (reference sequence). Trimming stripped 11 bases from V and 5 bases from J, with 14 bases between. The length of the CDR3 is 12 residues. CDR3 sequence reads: CAAAWGGDTQYF. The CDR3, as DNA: TGTGCCGCGGCTTGGGGCGGAGATACGCAGTATTTT.

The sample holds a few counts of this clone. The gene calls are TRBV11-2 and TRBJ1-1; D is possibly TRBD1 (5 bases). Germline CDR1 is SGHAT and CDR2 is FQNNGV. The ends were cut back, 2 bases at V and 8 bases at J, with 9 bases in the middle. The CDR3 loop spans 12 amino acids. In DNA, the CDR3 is TGTGCCAGCAGCTTATACAACAGGGAAGCTTTCTTT. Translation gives CASSLYNREAFF.

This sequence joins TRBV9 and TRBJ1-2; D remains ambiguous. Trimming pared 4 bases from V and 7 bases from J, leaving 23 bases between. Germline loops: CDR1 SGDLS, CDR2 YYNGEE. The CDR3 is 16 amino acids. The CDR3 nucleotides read TGTGCCAGCAGCCCTCTTGACACGCAGTCATTAAGTGGCTACACCTTC. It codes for CASSPLDTQSLSGYTF.

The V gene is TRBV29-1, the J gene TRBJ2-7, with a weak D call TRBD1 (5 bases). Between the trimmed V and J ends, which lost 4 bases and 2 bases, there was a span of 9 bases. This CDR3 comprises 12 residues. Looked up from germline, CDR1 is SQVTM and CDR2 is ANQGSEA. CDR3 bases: TGCAGCGTTGTCCAGGGAACCTACGAGCAGTACTTC. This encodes CSVVQGTYEQYF.

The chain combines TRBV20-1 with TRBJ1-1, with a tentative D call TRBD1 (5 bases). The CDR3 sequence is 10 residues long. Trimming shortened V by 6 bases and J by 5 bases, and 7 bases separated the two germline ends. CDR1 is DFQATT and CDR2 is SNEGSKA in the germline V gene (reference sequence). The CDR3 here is CSAWGTEAFF. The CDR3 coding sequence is TGCAGTGCGTGGGGGACTGAAGCTTTCTTT.

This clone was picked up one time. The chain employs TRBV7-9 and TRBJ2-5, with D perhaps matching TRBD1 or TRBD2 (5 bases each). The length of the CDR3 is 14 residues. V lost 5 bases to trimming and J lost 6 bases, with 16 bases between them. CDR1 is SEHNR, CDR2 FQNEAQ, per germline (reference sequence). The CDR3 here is CASSRDKGMQTQYF. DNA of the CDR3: TGTGCCAGCAGCCGGGATAAGGGGATGCAGACCCAGTACTTC.

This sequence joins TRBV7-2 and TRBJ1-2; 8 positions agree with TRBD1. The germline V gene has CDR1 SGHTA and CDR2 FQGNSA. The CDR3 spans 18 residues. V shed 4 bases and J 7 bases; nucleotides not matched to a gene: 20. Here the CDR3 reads CASSSYYTSQGGYSGYTF. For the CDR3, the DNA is TGTGCCAGCAGCTCCTATTACACTTCACAGGGGGGTTACTCTGGCTACACCTTC. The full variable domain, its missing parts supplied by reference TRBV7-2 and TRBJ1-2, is GAGVSQSPSNKVTEKGKDVELRCDPISGHTALYWYRQSLGQGLEFLIYFQGNSAPDKSGLPSDRFSAERTGGSVSTLTIQRTQQEDSAVYLCASSSYYTSQGGYSGYTFGSGTRLTVV.

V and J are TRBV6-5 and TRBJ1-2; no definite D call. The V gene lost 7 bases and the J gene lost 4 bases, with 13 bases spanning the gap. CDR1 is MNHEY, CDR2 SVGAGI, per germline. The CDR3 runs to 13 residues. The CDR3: CASTQLPSYGYTF. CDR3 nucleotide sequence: TGTGCCAGCACTCAATTGCCGTCCTATGGCTACACCTTC.